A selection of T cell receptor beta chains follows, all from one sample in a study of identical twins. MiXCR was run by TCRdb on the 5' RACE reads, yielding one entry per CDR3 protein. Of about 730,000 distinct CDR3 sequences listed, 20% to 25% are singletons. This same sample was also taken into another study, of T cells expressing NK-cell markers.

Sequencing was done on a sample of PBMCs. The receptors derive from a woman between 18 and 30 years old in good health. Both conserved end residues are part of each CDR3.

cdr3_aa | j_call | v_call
CSARKNRANTEAFF | TRBJ1-1 | TRBV20-1
CASSIAGATDTQYF | TRBJ2-3 | TRBV19
CASSHHTYGYTF | TRBJ1-2 | TRBV11-2
CSARDSRWNTEAFF | TRBJ1-1 | TRBV20-1
CASSLGNSGDEQFF | TRBJ2-1 | TRBV5-1
CASDNMSEAFF | TRBJ1-1 | TRBV11-3
CSAREGKYEQYF | TRBJ2-7 | TRBV20-1
CASSSYGGPGNTIYF | TRBJ1-3 | TRBV7-2
CASSLGGPPTYEQYF | TRBJ2-7 | TRBV28
CSARPGLGNQPQHF | TRBJ1-5 | TRBV20-1
CASGSGTLNEQFF | TRBJ2-1 | TRBV12-3/TRBV12-4
CATRSRDRNYGYTF | TRBJ1-2 | TRBV10-3
CASSRDRGRWNTEAFF | TRBJ1-1 | TRBV7-2
CSATPDGDNEQFF | TRBJ2-1 | TRBV20-1
CSVARGGETQYF | TRBJ2-5 | TRBV29-1
CASSLERTNGYTF | TRBJ1-2 | TRBV5-1
CSVRLAGGLWVPDTQYF | TRBJ2-3 | TRBV29-1
CSVRGLTGFNEQFF | TRBJ2-1 | TRBV20-1
CASSLDRNGAFF | TRBJ1-1 | TRBV7-9
CASSLQFLGLHF | TRBJ1-6 | TRBV7-2
CASRNRDQPQHF | TRBJ1-5 | TRBV6-5
CSARARASGTGELFF | TRBJ2-2 | TRBV20-1
CASSVGTGRGGDTQYF | TRBJ2-3 | TRBV9
CASRKDVGTDTQYF | TRBJ2-3 | TRBV7-6